This passage covers 21 T cell receptor beta chains from one sample sequenced in a study of cytomegalovirus exposure and HLA in healthy donors (TCRdb year 2017). The library was produced with the immunoSEQ multiplex PCR assay. The multiplex PCR relied on a mix of 60 forward primers for TCR Vbeta segments and 13 reverse primers for TCR Jbeta segments. Imported from immuneACCESS, the table was reduced by TCRdb to in-frame sequences with V and J called. These copies leave out some clones; in studies compared against another copy, an unresolved V gene accounts for under half, and the cause of the remainder is not known. Across this sample there are about 90,000 clones, with 75% to 80% seen only once. The top ten hold approximately 4.6% of the sample. The sample consisted of PBMCs. The receptors originated from a woman aged 35 to 49 in good health and CMV-seropositive.

This clone has only a few counts. This chain uses TRBV2 with TRBJ1-5; the D gene is possibly TRBD1 (6 bases). CDR3 length: 15 residues. Trimming left V 5 bases short and J 0 bases short, with 11 bases between. The germline V gene encodes CDR1 SNHLY and CDR2 FYNNEI. The CDR3 here is CASSRDTYSNQPQHF. DNA of the CDR3: TGTGCCAGCAGTCGGGACACCTATAGCAATCAGCCCCAGCATTTT.

This clone was seen more than once but under ten times. V gene TRBV6-1 combines with J gene TRBJ2-7; tentative D call: TRBD2 (5 bases). The CDR3 has 15 amino acids. The V gene lost 0 bases and the J gene lost 6 bases, with 15 bases spanning the gap. Germline V gives CDR1 MNHNS, CDR2 SASEGT. The CDR3 DNA is TGTGCCAGCAGTGAAGCGAGGGTTTCTCGTCGCGAGCAGTACTTC. It specifies CASSEARVSRREQYF.

The CDR3 DNA sequence: TGTGCCAGCAGTCCGTCGGACAGGAATTACGAGCAGTACTTC. This translates into CASSPSDRNYEQYF. The chain couples TRBV11-2 to TRBJ2-7; TRBD1 aligns across 7 bases. With V trimmed by 6 bases and J by 4 bases, 9 bases remained unmatched. The CDR3 has 14 residues. Germline CDR1 is SGHAT and CDR2 is FQNNGV.

V gene TRBV14 combines with J gene TRBJ2-5, with D perhaps TRBD2 (5 bases). The germline CDR1 and CDR2 sequences are SGHDN and FVKESK. The CDR3 has 15 amino acids. Trimming left V 0 bases short and J 2 bases short, with 10 bases between. The CDR3 sequence is CASSQDLALQETQYF. For the CDR3, the DNA is TGTGCCAGCAGCCAAGACCTAGCCTTACAAGAGACCCAGTACTTC.

J is TRBJ1-2 and V is TRBV14; TRBD1 matches 7 bases. The V gene end was trimmed by 2 bases and the J gene end by 6 bases; junction bases not matched to a gene: 6. Germline CDR1 SGHDN, CDR2 FVKESK. The CDR3 runs 14 residues. CDR3 protein: CASSQIGGENGYTF. CDR3 sequence (DNA): TGTGCCAGCAGCCAAATAGGGGGCGAGAATGGCTACACCTTC.

Comments on this clone: The junction shows a germline mismatch at one end, possibly a read error. V usage is TRBV7-3 and J usage is TRBJ1-1, with TRBD1 as a possible D gene (5 bases). CDR1 SGHTA and CDR2 FQGTGA come from the germline V gene. CDR3 length equals 14 residues. The CDR3 spells CASSLDSFRAIREF. CDR3 coding DNA: TGTGCCAGCAGCTTGGATTCCTTCAGGGCAATCAGGGAATTT. Looking up the rest from reference TRBV7-3 and TRBJ1-1 gives the full variable domain: GAGVSQTPSNKVTEKGKYVELRCDPISGHTALYWYRQSLGQGPEFLIYFQGTGAADDSGLPNDRFFAVRPEGSVSTLKIQRTERGDSAVYLCASSLDSFRAIREFGQGTRLTVV.

The rearrangement joins TRBV30 to TRBJ2-5, with 10 bases that match TRBD1. Germline CDR1 and CDR2: GTSNPN and SVGIG (reference sequence). The CDR3 is 15 amino acids. V was pared by 1 base and J by 11 bases, with 13 bases of the junction left unmatched. The CDR3 DNA reads as TGTGCCTGGAGTGCGCGACAGGGGGCATGGAAAGAGCAGTACTTC. This sequence encodes CAWSARQGAWKEQYF.

In this sample, this clone turned up once. The chain recombines TRBV28 with TRBJ2-7; a weak D match, TRBD2 (6 bases). The CDR3 has 14 amino acids. V was cut by 7 bases and J by 4 bases, with 17 bases left in between. CDR1 is MDHEN and CDR2 is SYDVKM in the germline V gene. CDR3 amino acids: CASNRRDWNYEQYF. As DNA, the CDR3 is TGTGCCAGCAACCGGCGGGACTGGAATTACGAGCAGTACTTC. The full variable domain, its missing parts supplied by reference TRBV28 and TRBJ2-7, is DVKVTQSSRYLVKRTGEKVFLECVQDMDHENMFWYRQDPGLGLRLIYFSYDVKMKEKGDIPEGYSVSREKKERFSLILESASTNQTSMYLCASNRRDWNYEQYFGPGTRLTVT.

V usage is TRBV5-1 and J usage is TRBJ2-1, with TRBD2 matching 12 bases. From germline, CDR1 is SGHRS and CDR2 YFSETQ. Trimming took 6 bases from V and 5 from J; bases not matched to a gene: 6. The CDR3 contains 15 residues. The CDR3 bases are TGCGCCAGCACCCGACTAGCGGGAGCGGACAATGAGCAGTTCTTC. Protein sequence: CASTRLAGADNEQFF.

This rearrangement joins TRBV27 to TRBJ2-1; a weak D match, TRBD2 (5 bases). The V and J ends lost 5 bases and 9 bases respectively, with 26 bases between them. The CDR3 is made up of 17 amino acids. Germline V gene sequence: CDR1 MNHEY, CDR2 SMNVEV (reference sequence). CDR3 nucleotides: TGTGCCAGCAGTCGCGAAAAAGCGGCGTTCCTCTATGGTGAGCAGTTCTTC. Its translation: CASSREKAAFLYGEQFF.

V is TRBV28 and J is TRBJ1-2; D is undetermined. The CDR3 has 15 residues. Germline V gene data show CDR1 as MDHEN and CDR2 as SYDVKM. The germline V and J ends were trimmed by 2 bases and 8 bases, with 18 bases remaining between them. This chain's CDR3 is CASSLEPGDSRGYTF. CDR3 sequence (DNA): TGTGCCAGCAGTTTAGAGCCTGGCGACTCAAGGGGCTACACCTTC.

This chain connects TRBV6-4 to TRBJ2-1; 7 positions agree with TRBD2. The germline V gene encodes CDR1 MRHNA and CDR2 SNTAGT. The V segment lost 3 bases and the J segment 5 bases; nucleotides outside the gene matches: 1. The CDR3 totals 13 residues. CDR3 DNA: TGTGCCAGCAGTGAGCGGGAGAACAATGAGCAGTTCTTC. Translation: CASSERENNEQFF.

This clone appeared a few times. The rearrangement joins TRBV7-6 to TRBJ1-5; 10 bases match TRBD1. The germline gives CDR1 SGHVS, CDR2 FNYEAQ. The CDR3 is made up of 15 amino acids. The V and J ends lost 4 bases and 5 bases, in that order; junction bases with no gene match: 5. The CDR3 region has the DNA TGTGCCAGCAGCTCCGGGACAGGGGTGTATCAGCCCCAGCATTTT. Translated: CASSSGTGVYQPQHF.

This rearrangement joins TRBV15 to TRBJ2-3; possibly TRBD2 for D (6 bases). CDR1 is LNHNV and CDR2 is YYDKDF in the germline V gene (reference sequence). The V and J ends lost 1 base and 1 base respectively, with 12 bases between them. The CDR3 runs to 16 residues. CDR3 coding DNA: TGTGCCACCAGCAGAGGGGCTAGCGACGGCACAGATACGCAGTATTTT. Encoded protein: CATSRGASDGTDTQYF.

The gene calls are TRBV5-1 and TRBJ1-6; 7 positions agree with TRBD1. J was trimmed by 10 bases and V by 0 bases; bases with no gene match: 10. Germline values: CDR1 SGHRS, CDR2 YFSETQ. CDR3 length equals 16 residues. CDR3 DNA sequence: TGCGCCAGCAGCTTGGAGGGATGGACAGGTGGATCACCCCTCCACTTT. This encodes CASSLEGWTGGSPLHF.

This sequence joins TRBV5-8 and TRBJ2-7; D possibly corresponds to TRBD2 (5 bases). The CDR3 spans 14 residues. Deletions cut 2 bases from V and 4 bases from J, with 13 bases between. The germline gives CDR1 SGHTS, CDR2 YDEGEE. In DNA, the CDR3 is TGTGCCAGCAGCTTAGAGGGTTTGCTTTACGAGCAGTACTTC. It specifies CASSLEGLLYEQYF.

The chain couples TRBV2 to TRBJ2-7, with D tentatively TRBD1 (6 bases). In germline, CDR1 is SNHLY, CDR2 FYNNEI. Trimming removed 7 bases at V and 5 bases at J, with 21 bases between. The CDR3 loop spans 15 amino acids. In nucleotides, the CDR3 is TGTGCCAGCAAGGACAGCTCGGATAGAATAGACGAGCAGTACTTC. Amino acids: CASKDSSDRIDEQYF.

The chain uses TRBV28 and TRBJ1-2; D unresolved. Germline values: CDR1 MDHEN, CDR2 SYDVKM. The ends were cut back, 3 bases at V and 6 bases at J, with 11 bases in the middle. The CDR3 has 13 residues. The CDR3 loop reads CASSFRQANGYTF. The CDR3 DNA follows: TGTGCCAGCAGTTTTCGGCAGGCCAATGGCTACACCTTC.

The chain links TRBV19 to TRBJ1-2; a possible D gene is TRBD1 (6 bases). Germline CDR1 reads LNHDA; CDR2 reads SQIVND (reference sequence). Trimming took off 4 bases at V and 5 bases at J, with 20 bases between the two ends. The CDR3 contains 16 residues. CDR3 region: CASSTRTEIYLYGYTF. CDR3 nucleotide sequence: TGTGCCAGTAGTACCCGGACAGAAATCTACCTTTATGGCTACACCTTC.

This clone has only one observation. This chain uses TRBV28 with TRBJ2-2; D perhaps matches TRBD1 (6 bases). Germline loops: CDR1 MDHEN, CDR2 SYDVKM. The CDR3 contains 14 residues. V lost 6 bases to trimming and J lost 4 bases, with 12 bases between them. This chain's CDR3 is CASRRRGGTGELFF. The CDR3 DNA reads as TGTGCCAGCAGGAGGAGAGGGGGCACCGGGGAGCTGTTTTTT.

The CDR3 nucleotides are TGCAGCGTTGCCAGGGATAGCAATCAGCCCCAGCATTTT. Encoded protein: CSVARDSNQPQHF. The genes are TRBV29-1 and TRBJ1-5; D is perhaps TRBD1 (5 bases). The CDR3 has 13 residues. Germline V gene data show CDR1 as SQVTM and CDR2 as ANQGSEA. The germline V and J ends were trimmed by 4 bases and 0 bases, with 7 bases remaining between them.